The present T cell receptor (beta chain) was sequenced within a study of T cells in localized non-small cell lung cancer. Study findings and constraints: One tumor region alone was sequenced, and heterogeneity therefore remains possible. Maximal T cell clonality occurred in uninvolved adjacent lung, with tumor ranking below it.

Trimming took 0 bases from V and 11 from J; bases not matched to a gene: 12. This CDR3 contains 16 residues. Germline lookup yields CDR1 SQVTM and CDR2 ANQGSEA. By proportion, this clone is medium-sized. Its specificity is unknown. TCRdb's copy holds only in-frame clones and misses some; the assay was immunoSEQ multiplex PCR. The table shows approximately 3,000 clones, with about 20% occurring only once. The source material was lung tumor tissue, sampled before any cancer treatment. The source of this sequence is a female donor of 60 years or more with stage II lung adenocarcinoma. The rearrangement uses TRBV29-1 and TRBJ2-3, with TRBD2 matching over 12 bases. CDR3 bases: TGCAGCGTTGAAGAATCTCTGGTAGGACTAGCGGGAATGCAGTATTTT. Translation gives CSVEESLVGLAGMQYF.